This T cell receptor (beta chain) was captured in a study of CD8 T cells in ankylosing spondylitis. Whole-study findings and limits: Relatively scarce in peripheral blood, disease-linked clones were CD8+. In the blood and synovial fluid of reactive arthritis, some motif variants had been previously reported. What seemed typical of ankylosing spondylitis blood was a TCR beta motif built from about 8 highly homologous variants.

Unmatched junction bases numbered 3, after V lost 6 bases and J lost 7 bases. The CDR3 sequence is 12 residues long. Germline V CDR1 and CDR2: KGHDR, SFDVKD. This clonotype showed up many times. What it binds is unknown. As the method for making TCR beta libraries, quantitative 5'-RACE with molecular barcodes was used. TCRdb re-derived calls from the 5' RACE reads in MiXCR, one entry per CDR3 protein. Counted here are 150,000 to 200,000 distinct CDR3 sequences, around 13% occurring once; the ten biggest clones make up more than 9.5%. V usage is TRBV24-1 and J usage is TRBJ2-3; 7 bases are a match to TRBD1. The sequence came from a female donor with ankylosing spondylitis or in good health (not recorded which). The specimen sequenced was blood, either unsorted or a sorted T cell fraction (not recorded which). In nucleotides, the CDR3 is TGTGCCACCAGTCCACAGGGGTATACGCAGTATTTT. This sequence encodes CATSPQGYTQYF.